The clone carrying this T cell receptor (beta chain) was seen a handful of times. Its specificity is unknown. TCRdb itself ran the 5' RACE reads through MiXCR, one entry per CDR3 protein. This table holds around 200,000 distinct CDR3 sequences, about 10% found once. This entry belongs to a study of T-cell memory formation after mild COVID-19. Notes on the study in general: Contracting clones localized mainly to CM and EM when CD4+ and mainly to EMRA when CD8+. Clones that contracted from day 15 to 85 had balanced CD4/CD8; later expanders were CD4+ biased. SARS-CoV-2 specificity was not confirmed for second-wave clones peaking on day 37.

The receptor was derived from a man younger than 35 who had mild COVID-19 (a few samples of this study predate the infection). Cell type and time point are not known. Sequencing was performed on PBMCs or a T cell subset sorted from them (not recorded which).

The CDR3 sequence: CSANFYGYTF. The CDR3 DNA reads as TGCAGTGCTAATTTCTATGGCTACACCTTC. The chain is built from TRBV20-1 and TRBJ1-2; D unresolved. CDR3 length: 10 residues. V lost 4 bases to trimming and J lost 4 bases, with 4 bases between them. Per the germline V gene, CDR1 is DFQATT and CDR2 is SNEGSKA (reference sequence).